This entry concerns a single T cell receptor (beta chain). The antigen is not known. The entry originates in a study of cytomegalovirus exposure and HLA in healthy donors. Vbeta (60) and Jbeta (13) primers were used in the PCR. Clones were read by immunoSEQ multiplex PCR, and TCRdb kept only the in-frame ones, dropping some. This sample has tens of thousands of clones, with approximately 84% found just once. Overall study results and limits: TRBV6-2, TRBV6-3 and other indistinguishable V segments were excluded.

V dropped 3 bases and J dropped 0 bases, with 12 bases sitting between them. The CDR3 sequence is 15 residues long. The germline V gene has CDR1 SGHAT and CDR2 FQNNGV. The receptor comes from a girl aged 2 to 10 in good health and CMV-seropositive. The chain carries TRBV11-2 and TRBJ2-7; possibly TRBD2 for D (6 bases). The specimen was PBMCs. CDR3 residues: CASSFSGSSSYEQYF. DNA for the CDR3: TGTGCCAGCAGCTTTAGCGGTTCCAGCTCCTACGAGCAGTACTTC.